The 17 T cell receptor beta chains below were found in one sample sequenced in a study of cytomegalovirus exposure and HLA in healthy donors. This PCR relied on a set of 60 Vbeta primers and 13 Jbeta primers. Clones were read by immunoSEQ multiplex PCR, and TCRdb kept only the in-frame ones, dropping some. Counted here are roughly 120,000 clones, over 15% occurring once; the ten biggest clones make up 1.9%. The sequencing sample was made of PBMCs. These receptors all come from a woman aged 18 to 35 in good health and CMV-seronegative.

V and J are TRBV5-1 and TRBJ2-3; TRBD1 agrees at 10 bases. This CDR3 is 16 amino acids long. The trim removed 3 bases at V and 4 bases at J, leaving 8 bases unmatched. Germline V gene lookup returns CDR1 SGHRS and CDR2 YFSETQ. The CDR3 coding sequence is TGCGCCAGCAGCTGGTCCGGGACAGGGGTTTCAGATACGCAGTATTTT. Translated, it gives CASSWSGTGVSDTQYF.

This clone was seen only a few times. The rearrangement joins TRBV7-9 to TRBJ2-7; tentatively, D is TRBD2 (5 bases). The CDR3 is 15 residues long. V dropped 3 bases and J dropped 0 bases, with 12 bases sitting between them. The V gene's germline CDR1 is SEHNR and CDR2 FQNEAQ (reference sequence). The DNA of the CDR3 is TGTGCCAGCAGCTTCCGGGATTCAAGCTCCTACGAGCAGTACTTC. Translation gives CASSFRDSSSYEQYF.

This chain uses TRBV12-1 with TRBJ2-4; TRBD1, the table's D call, was not compared with the DNA. TRBV12-1 represents a pseudogene. The CDR3 is 15 residues long. The DNA of the CDR3 is TGTGCCAGCAGCTTTGGGCTCCCAGCCAAAAACATTCAGTACTTC. Protein: CASSFGLPAKNIQYF.

The V gene is TRBV9, the J gene TRBJ1-1; no reliable D call. Trimming shortened V by 3 bases and J by 0 bases, and 15 bases separated the two germline ends. Germline V CDR1 and CDR2: SGDLS, YYNGEE. This CDR3 spans 16 amino acids. The DNA for the CDR3 is TGTGCCAGCAGCGGAGGTCGGGGAGGGTTGAACACTGAAGCTTTCTTT. Protein sequence: CASSGGRGGLNTEAFF.

This clone turned up a few times. The V gene is TRBV10-2, the J gene TRBJ2-7; 10 nucleotides align to TRBD2. Germline CDR1 and CDR2: WSHSY and SAAADI. V was clipped by 6 bases and J by 3 bases; unmatched bases: 2. There are 13 residues in the CDR3. The CDR3 region has the DNA TGCGCCAGCAGACTAGCGGGAAACTACGAGCAGTACTTC. This codes for CASRLAGNYEQYF.

The chain recombines TRBV5-1 with TRBJ2-3, with D maybe TRBD2 (6 bases). V lost 2 bases, J lost 0 bases, and 10 bases lay in between. Germline V CDR1 and CDR2: SGHRS, YFSETQ. CDR3 length equals 15 residues. CDR3 in amino acids: CASSFRGLSTDTQYF. DNA of the CDR3: TGCGCCAGCAGCTTCCGCGGACTAAGCACAGATACGCAGTATTTT.

This chain connects TRBV29-1 to TRBJ1-1, with D possibly being TRBD1 (6 bases). The V end was cut by 4 bases, the J end by 8 bases, with 8 bases between. Looked up from germline, CDR1 is SQVTM and CDR2 is ANQGSEA. The length of the CDR3 is 10 residues. The CDR3 coding sequence is TGCAGCGTTGTGGACAGCGAAGCTTTCTTT. Amino acids: CSVVDSEAFF.

This clone was detected a few times. The chain carries TRBV10-1 and TRBJ1-2; D gene ambiguous. Trimming left V 3 bases short and J 4 bases short, with 12 bases between. Germline V gene data show CDR1 as WNHNN and CDR2 as SYGVQD (reference sequence). The CDR3 spans 14 residues. The CDR3 nucleotides read TGCGCCAGCAGTGAAGACAAAGGTGTCTATGGCTACACCTTC. This translates into CASSEDKGVYGYTF.

This chain connects TRBV7-2 to TRBJ2-7; 7 bases line up with TRBD1. This CDR3 has 15 amino acids. After removal of 5 bases from V and 4 bases from J, the junction contained 11 bases not matched to a gene. Germline V gene sequence: CDR1 SGHTA, CDR2 FQGNSA. CDR3 sequence: CASSRSQGILYEQYF. DNA of the CDR3: TGTGCCAGCAGCCGTTCACAGGGGATACTGTACGAGCAGTACTTC.

The genes are TRBV7-8 and TRBJ1-1; no reliable D call. Germline CDR1 and CDR2: SGHVS and FQNEAQ. The CDR3 spans 12 residues. V was pared by 2 bases and J by 11 bases, with 12 bases between. Here the CDR3 DNA reads TGTGCCAGCAGCTTAAAGTGGCCGATGGCTTTCTTT. The encoded protein is CASSLKWPMAFF.

This chain links TRBV7-3 with TRBJ2-2, with 12 bases fitting TRBD2. There are 14 residues in the CDR3. Trimming at V came to 6 bases and at J to 6 bases, leaving 2 bases not matched to a gene. The germline CDR1 and CDR2 sequences are SGHTA and FQGTGA. The CDR3 DNA follows: TGTGCCAGCAGACTAGCGGGAGGACCCGGGGAGCTGTTTTTT. As protein: CASRLAGGPGELFF.

The rearrangement uses TRBV14 and TRBJ2-5; a possible D gene is TRBD2 (7 bases). This CDR3 has 12 residues. Looked up from germline, CDR1 is SGHDN and CDR2 is FVKESK. Trimming removed 11 bases at V and 6 bases at J, with 16 bases between. DNA for the CDR3: TGTGCCGGACGAGGGGGGGTGAAGACCCAGTACTTC. The encoded protein is CAGRGGVKTQYF.

This clone has only a few counts. This rearrangement joins TRBV28 to TRBJ1-3; 8 bases agree with TRBD1. The V gene end was trimmed by 3 bases and the J gene end by 11 bases; junction bases not matched to a gene: 9. The CDR3 sequence is 14 residues long. Germline V gene lookup returns CDR1 MDHEN and CDR2 SYDVKM. CDR3 DNA: TGTGCCAGCAGTTTCCCGGGACAGGCACTGCCCATATATTTT. This encodes CASSFPGQALPIYF.

This clone was observed a handful of times. J is TRBJ1-1 and V is TRBV9; tentatively, D is TRBD1 (5 bases). The CDR3 spans 15 residues. Trimming removed 0 bases at V and 0 bases at J, with 9 bases between. Germline V CDR1 and CDR2: SGDLS, YYNGEE. The CDR3 spells CASSVEGNMNTEAFF. In DNA, the CDR3 is TGTGCCAGCAGCGTAGAGGGGAATATGAACACTGAAGCTTTCTTT.

This clone has more than one count but fewer than ten. This sequence joins TRBV9 and TRBJ2-3; 8 bases are a match to TRBD2. This CDR3 is built from 19 residues. Germline lookup yields CDR1 SGDLS and CDR2 YYNGEE. Trimming took 3 bases from V and 0 from J; bases not matched to a gene: 15. CDR3 residues: CASSARGAGASSSTDTQYF. DNA of the CDR3: TGTGCCAGCAGCGCCCGAGGAGCGGGGGCCTCCTCTAGCACAGATACGCAGTATTTT.

V usage is TRBV30 and J usage is TRBJ1-1; weak D call: TRBD1 (6 bases). The ends were cut back, 2 bases at V and 4 bases at J, with 8 bases in the middle. Germline values: CDR1 GTSNPN, CDR2 SVGIG (reference sequence). The CDR3 has 12 amino acids. As DNA, the CDR3 is TGTGCCTGGAGTCAGGGGTCCACTGAAGCTTTCTTT. Protein product: CAWSQGSTEAFF.

This clone has just a few counts. The genes are TRBV7-2 and TRBJ1-5; D might be TRBD1 (6 bases). The CDR3 extends over 17 amino acids. CDR1 is SGHTA, CDR2 FQGNSA, per germline. V gave up 5 bases and J gave up 2 bases, with 19 bases separating them. CDR3 protein: CASSRYLMGAGNQPQHF. The CDR3 DNA follows: TGTGCCAGCAGCAGGTACCTTATGGGGGCTGGCAATCAGCCCCAGCATTTT.